This is a list of T cell receptor beta chains from one sample in a study of T cell changes during pregnancy in multiple sclerosis. Some clones are missing from TCRdb's copy, which holds only in-frame ones; the method was immunoSEQ multiplex PCR. The sample shows approximately 34,000 clones, about 92% of them seen only once. The sample consisted of CD4+ T cells from peripheral blood mononuclear cells, taken in the second trimester of pregnancy. The source is a female donor with multiple sclerosis, enrolled in a pregnancy study. Both conserved end residues are part of each CDR3. Each record gives: CDR3 length, V gene, J gene, clone size, D gene, CDR3 DNA, CDR3 protein. A D gene is named only where the DNA matches it firmly. A row's size may be missing; if present it is once, few, many or a size class.

cdr3_length: 15; v_call: TRBV11-2; j_call: TRBJ1-2; clone_size: .; d_call: .; cdr3_nt: TGTGCCAGCAGCTTAGTCGCCGGGGGTAACTATGGCTACACCTTC; cdr3_aa: CASSLVAGGNYGYTF
cdr3_length: 14; v_call: TRBV11-3; j_call: TRBJ2-1; clone_size: once; d_call: .; cdr3_nt: TGTGCCAGCAGCTTATTGACGGGGATAGGTGAGCAGTTCTTC; cdr3_aa: CASSLLTGIGEQFF
cdr3_length: 14; v_call: TRBV5-6; j_call: TRBJ2-3; clone_size: few; d_call: .; cdr3_nt: TGTGCCAGCAGCGGATTACAGGGCACAGATACGCAGTATTTT; cdr3_aa: CASSGLQGTDTQYF
cdr3_length: 11; v_call: TRBV6-1; j_call: TRBJ2-7; clone_size: .; d_call: .; cdr3_nt: TGTGCCAGCAGTTCAGGAAACGAGCAGTACTTC; cdr3_aa: CASSSGNEQYF
cdr3_length: 17; v_call: TRBV5-4; j_call: TRBJ1-1; clone_size: .; d_call: TRBD1; cdr3_nt: TGTGCCAGCAGCCCGAACATCAGGGGGCGCGGGAACACTGAAGCTTTCTTT; cdr3_aa: CASSPNIRGRGNTEAFF
cdr3_length: 16; v_call: TRBV2; j_call: TRBJ2-7; clone_size: .; d_call: TRBD1; cdr3_nt: TGTGCCAGCAGTGAAAGTCGGTGGGACAGTACGCGGGAGCAGTACTTC; cdr3_aa: CASSESRWDSTREQYF
cdr3_length: 13; v_call: TRBV6-6; j_call: TRBJ1-2; clone_size: .; d_call: .; cdr3_nt: TGTGCCAGCAGATACTGGGACAACGATGGCTACACCTTC; cdr3_aa: CASRYWDNDGYTF
cdr3_length: 15; v_call: TRBV5-5; j_call: TRBJ2-5; clone_size: .; d_call: TRBD1; cdr3_nt: TGTGCCAGCAGCTTGGGAGGGGGCGCGGGTGGGACCCAGTACTTC; cdr3_aa: CASSLGGGAGGTQYF
cdr3_length: 15; v_call: TRBV19; j_call: TRBJ1-3; clone_size: .; d_call: TRBD1; cdr3_nt: TGTGCCAGTAGCCCCCACAGGGGCTCTGGAAACACCATATATTTT; cdr3_aa: CASSPHRGSGNTIYF
cdr3_length: 15; v_call: TRBV6-5; j_call: TRBJ2-7; clone_size: once; d_call: TRBD1; cdr3_nt: TGTGCCAGCAGCCCCGGGGGGACAGGGCATACCGAGCAGTACTTC; cdr3_aa: CASSPGGTGHTEQYF
cdr3_length: 12; v_call: TRBV2; j_call: TRBJ1-2; clone_size: .; d_call: TRBD1; cdr3_nt: TGTGCCAGCGGGGACAGGGGCTATGGCTACACCTTC; cdr3_aa: CASGDRGYGYTF
cdr3_length: 15; v_call: TRBV11-2; j_call: TRBJ2-3; clone_size: .; d_call: TRBD2; cdr3_nt: TGTGCCAGCAGGCCCACGACTAGCGTCACAGATACGCAGTATTTT; cdr3_aa: CASRPTTSVTDTQYF
cdr3_length: 14; v_call: TRBV30; j_call: TRBJ1-1; clone_size: .; d_call: .; cdr3_nt: TGTGCCTGGAGCTCGGGGTTCGGCTTTTCGGGAGCTTTCTTT; cdr3_aa: CAWSSGFGFSGAFF
cdr3_length: 16; v_call: TRBV25-1; j_call: TRBJ2-7; clone_size: .; d_call: .; cdr3_nt: TGTGCCAGCAGTGAATGGTACCAGGGTTTAGTATACGAGCAGTACTTC; cdr3_aa: CASSEWYQGLVYEQYF
cdr3_length: 14; v_call: TRBV30; j_call: TRBJ1-2; clone_size: .; d_call: TRBD1; cdr3_nt: TGTGCCTGGGGCCGGGACAGGGTATTCAGCGGCTACACCTTC; cdr3_aa: CAWGRDRVFSGYTF
cdr3_length: 14; v_call: TRBV28; j_call: TRBJ1-4; clone_size: .; d_call: .; cdr3_nt: TGTGCCAGCAGTTTTGGGGGGGCGACCGAAAAACTGTTTTTT; cdr3_aa: CASSFGGATEKLFF
cdr3_length: 13; v_call: TRBV6-6; j_call: TRBJ1-5; clone_size: .; d_call: TRBD1; cdr3_nt: TGTGCCAGCAGAGGGACAGTCCGTCAGCCCCAGCATTTT; cdr3_aa: CASRGTVRQPQHF
cdr3_length: 17; v_call: TRBV19; j_call: TRBJ2-6; clone_size: .; d_call: TRBD1; cdr3_nt: TGTGCCAGTACCACCGGGACAGGGCGCTCTGGGGCCAACGTCCTGACTTTC; cdr3_aa: CASTTGTGRSGANVLTF
cdr3_length: 14; v_call: TRBV18; j_call: TRBJ2-7; clone_size: .; d_call: .; cdr3_nt: TGTGCCAGCTCACCGCAATACCAGGGGAGCGAGCAGTACTTC; cdr3_aa: CASSPQYQGSEQYF
cdr3_length: 16; v_call: TRBV5-1; j_call: TRBJ2-3; clone_size: .; d_call: TRBD2; cdr3_nt: TGCGCCAGCAGCTACCAAGCGGGAGCAAACACAGATACGCAGTATTTT; cdr3_aa: CASSYQAGANTDTQYF
cdr3_length: 14; v_call: TRBV2; j_call: TRBJ1-1; clone_size: .; d_call: TRBD1; cdr3_nt: TGTGCCAGCAGTTCCCAACCGGGACAGCTTGAAGCTTTCTTT; cdr3_aa: CASSSQPGQLEAFF
cdr3_length: 16; v_call: TRBV30; j_call: TRBJ2-3; clone_size: .; d_call: TRBD1; cdr3_nt: TGTGCCTGGAGTCTCTTCGCAGGGGGTTCCTCAGATACGCAGTATTTT; cdr3_aa: CAWSLFAGGSSDTQYF
cdr3_length: 14; v_call: TRBV5-1; j_call: TRBJ2-1; clone_size: once; d_call: .; cdr3_nt: TGCGCCAGCAGCTTGGTGGGCTTCTACAATGAGCAGTTCTTC; cdr3_aa: CASSLVGFYNEQFF
cdr3_length: 16; v_call: TRBV21-1; j_call: TRBJ2-7; clone_size: .; d_call: .; cdr3_nt: TGTGCCAGCAGCATCTCCTCGAAGCGGGAGAAAAACGAGCAGTACTTC; cdr3_aa: CASSISSKREKNEQYF
cdr3_length: 15; v_call: TRBV19; j_call: TRBJ2-3; clone_size: .; d_call: TRBD2; cdr3_nt: TGTGCCACGAACCTAAGGGGAGGGTACACAGATACGCAGTATTTT; cdr3_aa: CATNLRGGYTDTQYF
cdr3_length: 18; v_call: TRBV28; j_call: TRBJ1-3; clone_size: .; d_call: .; cdr3_nt: TGTGCCAGCAGTTTATTGGTCGGGGGGGGGACTGACGGAAACACCATATATTTT; cdr3_aa: CASSLLVGGGTDGNTIYF
cdr3_length: 14; v_call: TRBV29-1; j_call: TRBJ2-1; clone_size: .; d_call: TRBD2; cdr3_nt: TGCAGCACCTGGACTAGCGGGAGAAGGAATGAGCAGTTCTTC; cdr3_aa: CSTWTSGRRNEQFF
cdr3_length: 17; v_call: TRBV5-6; j_call: TRBJ1-1; clone_size: .; d_call: .; cdr3_nt: TGTGCCAGCAGCTTGGCCCCGGGGGGGCGGGTAGGCACTGAAGCTTTCTTT; cdr3_aa: CASSLAPGGRVGTEAFF
cdr3_length: 13; v_call: TRBV10-1; j_call: TRBJ2-7; clone_size: .; d_call: .; cdr3_nt: TGCGCCAGACCTAAAGGAGAGGTCTACGAGCAGTACTTC; cdr3_aa: CARPKGEVYEQYF